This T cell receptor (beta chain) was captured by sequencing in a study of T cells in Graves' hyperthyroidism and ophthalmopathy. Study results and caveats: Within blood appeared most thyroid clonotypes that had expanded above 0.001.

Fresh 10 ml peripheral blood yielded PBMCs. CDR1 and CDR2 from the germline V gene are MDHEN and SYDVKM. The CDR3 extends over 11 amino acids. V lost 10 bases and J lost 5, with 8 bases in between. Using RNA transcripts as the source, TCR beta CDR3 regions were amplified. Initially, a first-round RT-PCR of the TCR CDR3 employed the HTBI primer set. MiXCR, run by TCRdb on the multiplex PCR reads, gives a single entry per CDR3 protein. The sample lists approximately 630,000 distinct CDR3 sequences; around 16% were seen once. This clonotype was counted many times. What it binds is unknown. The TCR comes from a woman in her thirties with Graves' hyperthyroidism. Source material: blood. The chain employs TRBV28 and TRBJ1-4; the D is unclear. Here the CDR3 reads CATHSNEKLFF. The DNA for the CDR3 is TGTGCCACCCACTCCAATGAAAAACTGTTTTTT.